This paragraph reports one T cell receptor beta chain. Trimming pared 4 bases from V and 5 bases from J, leaving 15 bases between. Germline CDR1 SGHNT, CDR2 YYREEE (reference sequence). The length of the CDR3 is 14 residues. These data originate in a study of blood T cell repertoires in COVID-19. Study-level information: Sources were T cells, B-cell-depleted T cells, or PBMCs; the material itself was cDNA or gDNA.

The protocol was immunoSEQ multiplex PCR, while the TCRdb copy is restricted to in-frame clones and leaves out a portion. The sample has about 280,000 clones; 86% are singletons. Specimen: peripheral blood. This sequence was found in a woman in her twenties or thirties with active or convalescent COVID-19. This sequence joins TRBV5-4 and TRBJ2-5, with D tentatively TRBD2 (7 bases). The chain's CDR3 is CASSREGGRETQYF. The CDR3 coding sequence is TGTGCCAGCAGCAGAGAGGGGGGGCGGGAGACCCAGTACTTC.